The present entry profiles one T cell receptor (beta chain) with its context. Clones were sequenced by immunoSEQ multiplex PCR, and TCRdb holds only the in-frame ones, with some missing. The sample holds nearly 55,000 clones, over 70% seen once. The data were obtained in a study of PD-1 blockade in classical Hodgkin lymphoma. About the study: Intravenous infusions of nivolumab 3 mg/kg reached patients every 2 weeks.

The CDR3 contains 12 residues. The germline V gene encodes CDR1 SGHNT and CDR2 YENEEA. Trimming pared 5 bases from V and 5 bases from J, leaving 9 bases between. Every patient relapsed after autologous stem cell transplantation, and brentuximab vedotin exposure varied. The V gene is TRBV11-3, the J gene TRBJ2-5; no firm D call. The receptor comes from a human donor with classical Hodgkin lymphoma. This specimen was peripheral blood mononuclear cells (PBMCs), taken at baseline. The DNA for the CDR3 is TGTGCCAGCAGCCCCCTTCGGGAGACCCAGTACTTC. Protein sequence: CASSPLRETQYF.